This T cell receptor beta chain was found in a study of T cell repertoires in cytomegalovirus infection. The CDR3 runs 17 residues. Germline CDR1 reads LNHDA; CDR2 reads SQIVND (reference sequence). V lost 5 bases to trimming and J lost 0 bases, with 16 bases between them. TCRdb re-derived calls from the reads in MiXCR, one entry per CDR3 protein. The data hold roughly 220,000 distinct CDR3 sequences, with approximately 38% observed a single time. In the case of this clonotype: Its cognate antigen is unknown.

This clonotype was sampled from a human donor in good health (CMV status not recorded). Some clones in this sample may be carry-over from other donors' samples. Material: CD8+ T cells from cultured PBMCs, obtained from culture after CMV antigen stimulation. This sequence joins TRBV19 and TRBJ1-4; the D gene is possibly TRBD1 (5 bases). As DNA, the CDR3 is TGTGCCAGTAGTTTTGGGGGACTCTCGGCAACTAATGAAAAACTGTTTTTT. Translating it yields CASSFGGLSATNEKLFF.